This T cell receptor (beta chain) derives from a study of T cells in Graves' hyperthyroidism and ophthalmopathy. As for the study in general: Before any treatment, at initial diagnosis, peripheral blood was collected.

Whole-study results and caveats: Ophthalmopathy, as predicted by the model, came a median about six months after the prediction.

Germline V gene data show CDR1 as LGHNA and CDR2 as YSLEER. Trimming removed 0 bases at V and 7 bases at J, with 16 bases between. The CDR3 sequence is 16 residues long. This clonotype turned up a few times. Its antigen is unidentified. Using RNA transcripts as the source, TCR beta CDR3 regions were amplified. The HTBI primer set drove a first-round RT-PCR of the TCR CDR3. One entry per CDR3 protein results from TCRdb running MiXCR on the multiplex PCR reads. The sample shows around 290,000 distinct CDR3 sequences, about 14% of them seen only once. J is TRBJ2-4 and V is TRBV4-3; possible D gene TRBD1, 6 bases. Sample: blood. This sequence was found in a woman in her twenties or thirties with Graves' hyperthyroidism that later progressed to Graves' ophthalmopathy. The CDR3 loop is CASSQDFVGAWNIQYF. The CDR3 nucleotides read TGCGCCAGCAGCCAAGATTTTGTGGGGGCCTGGAACATTCAGTACTTC.